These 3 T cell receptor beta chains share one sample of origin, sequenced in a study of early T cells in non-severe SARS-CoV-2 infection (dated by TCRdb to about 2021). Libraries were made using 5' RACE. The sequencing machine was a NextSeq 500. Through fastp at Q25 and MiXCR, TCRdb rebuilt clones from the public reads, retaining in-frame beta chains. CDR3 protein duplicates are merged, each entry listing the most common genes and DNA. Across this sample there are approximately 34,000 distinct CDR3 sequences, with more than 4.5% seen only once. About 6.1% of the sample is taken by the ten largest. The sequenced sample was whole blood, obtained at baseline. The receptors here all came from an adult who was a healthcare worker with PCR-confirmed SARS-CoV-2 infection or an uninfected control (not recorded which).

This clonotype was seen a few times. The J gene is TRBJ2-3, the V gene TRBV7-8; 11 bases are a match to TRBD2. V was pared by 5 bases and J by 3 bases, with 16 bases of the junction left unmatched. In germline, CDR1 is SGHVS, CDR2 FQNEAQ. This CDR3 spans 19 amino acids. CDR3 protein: CASSPYPSGRPDPTDTQYF. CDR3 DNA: TGTGCCAGCAGCCCATACCCTAGCGGGAGGCCCGATCCAACAGATACGCAGTATTTT.

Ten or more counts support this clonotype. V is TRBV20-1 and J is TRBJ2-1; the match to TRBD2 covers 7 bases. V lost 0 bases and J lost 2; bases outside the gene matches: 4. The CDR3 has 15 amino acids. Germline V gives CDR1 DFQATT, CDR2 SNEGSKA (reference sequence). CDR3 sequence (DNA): TGCAGTGCTAGAGATCTTGCGGGAGCCTACAATGAGCAGTTCTTC. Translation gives CSARDLAGAYNEQFF.

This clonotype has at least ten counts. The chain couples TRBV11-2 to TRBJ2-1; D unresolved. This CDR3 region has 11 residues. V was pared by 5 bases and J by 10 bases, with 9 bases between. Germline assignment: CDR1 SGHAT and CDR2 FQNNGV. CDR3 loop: CASSLTLEQFF. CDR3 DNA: TGTGCCAGCAGCCTTACCCTGGAGCAGTTCTTC.